These 31 T cell receptor beta chains share one sample of origin, sequenced in a study of blood T cell repertoires in COVID-19. Repertoires were generated with immunoSEQ multiplex PCR, while TCRdb's copy carries only in-frame clones and drops some. The repertoire holds over 400,000 clones, with 86% as singletons. Sequencing used peripheral blood. The receptors stem from a woman aged 30 to 39 with active or convalescent COVID-19.

The chain recombines TRBV9 with TRBJ2-7; 8 bases are shared with TRBD1. V gave up 0 bases and J gave up 4 bases; unmatched junction bases: 3. In germline, CDR1 is SGDLS, CDR2 YYNGEE. The CDR3 consists of 14 residues. The CDR3 sequence is CASSVGTGLYEQYF. The CDR3 nucleotides read TGTGCCAGCAGCGTAGGGACAGGGCTATACGAGCAGTACTTC.

This clone was recorded once. The chain links TRBV15 to TRBJ2-3; possibly TRBD1 for D (5 bases). The CDR3 loop spans 13 amino acids. Per germline, CDR1 LNHNV and CDR2 YYDKDF (reference sequence). Trimming removed 8 bases from V and 2 bases from J, with 11 bases in between. In DNA, the CDR3 is TGTGCCACCTTAGACAGAAACACAGATACGCAGTATTTT. It is translated as CATLDRNTDTQYF. Full variable domain (outside the CDR3, taken from reference TRBV15 and TRBJ2-3): DAMVIQNPRYQVTQFGKPVTLSCSQTLNHNVMYWYQQKSSQAPKLLFHYYDKDFNNEADTPDNFQSRRPNTSFCFLDIRSPGLGDTAMYLCATLDRNTDTQYFGPGTRLTVL.

The chain uses TRBV29-1 and TRBJ2-7; 11 nucleotides agree with TRBD2. The CDR3 length is 13 residues. V shed 5 bases and J 1 base; nucleotides not matched to a gene: 1. The germline V gene encodes CDR1 SQVTM and CDR2 ANQGSEA. In nucleotides, the CDR3 is TGCAGCGTTCGGACTAGCGGGTCCTACGAGCAGTACTTC. Translated, it gives CSVRTSGSYEQYF.

The chain combines TRBV2 with TRBJ1-1, with D possibly matching TRBD1 (5 bases). From germline, CDR1 is SNHLY and CDR2 FYNNEI. This CDR3 region has 14 residues. Trimming removed 6 bases from V and 10 bases from J, with 21 bases in between. CDR3 sequence reads: CASRPLAGTVRAFF. CDR3 coding DNA: TGTGCCAGCAGGCCCCTAGCGGGGACCGTTAGAGCTTTCTTT.

The chain combines TRBV5-1 with TRBJ2-1; TRBD1 is a possible D gene (6 bases). Germline values: CDR1 SGHRS, CDR2 YFSETQ. The CDR3 consists of 15 residues. V dropped 7 bases and J dropped 2 bases, with 16 bases sitting between them. The DNA for the CDR3 is TGCGCCAGCTCCCGGGACAAGGGGGCCTACAATGAGCAGTTCTTC. Its protein is CASSRDKGAYNEQFF.

This chain links TRBV6-5 with TRBJ2-2; TRBD2 matches at 9 bases. V shed 2 bases and J 5 bases; nucleotides not matched to a gene: 6. The CDR3 length is 16 residues. Germline V lookup: CDR1 MNHEY, CDR2 SVGAGI. The CDR3 here is CASSYVSGSGTGELFF. CDR3 sequence (DNA): TGTGCCAGCAGTTACGTTAGCGGGAGTGGGACCGGGGAGCTGTTTTTT.

The chain is built from TRBV30 and TRBJ1-1; no clear D. The CDR3 covers 13 residues. Germline CDR1 GTSNPN, CDR2 SVGIG (reference sequence). Trimming left V 1 base short and J 2 bases short, with 8 bases between. The CDR3 reads CAWSGHYNTEAFF. The CDR3 bases are TGTGCCTGGAGTGGACATTATAACACTGAAGCTTTCTTT.

Comments on this clone: Other DNA sequences within the sample encode an identical CDR3. The chain employs TRBV3-1 (or the pseudogene TRBV3-2) and TRBJ2-3; D remains ambiguous. Between the trimmed V and J ends, which lost 4 bases and 0 bases, there was a span of 5 bases. CDR3 length equals 13 residues. Germline loops: CDR1 LGHDT, CDR2 YNNKEL (reference sequence). CDR3: CASSPLSTDTQYF. Here the CDR3 DNA reads TGTGCCAGCAGCCCACTTAGCACAGATACGCAGTATTTT.

V usage is TRBV19 and J usage is TRBJ1-4, with D perhaps TRBD1 (5 bases). Germline V gene lookup returns CDR1 LNHDA and CDR2 SQIVND (reference sequence). V lost 7 bases and J lost 4, with 19 bases in between. The CDR3 length is 16 residues. The CDR3 coding sequence is TGTGCCAGTACCCGAGCGGGGGGATGGGATAATGAAAAACTGTTTTTT. Its protein product is CASTRAGGWDNEKLFF.

The chain links TRBV19 to TRBJ1-4; D perhaps matches TRBD1 (6 bases). V was shortened by 7 bases and J by 3 bases, with 12 bases between the two germline ends. CDR1 and CDR2 from the germline V gene are LNHDA and SQIVND (reference sequence). The CDR3 is 14 residues long. This CDR3 is CASTQGTPNEKLFF. CDR3 in DNA: TGTGCCAGTACCCAGGGGACGCCTAATGAAAAACTGTTTTTT.

This chain joins TRBV7-2 and TRBJ2-7, with TRBD2 matching over 11 bases. J was trimmed by 2 bases and V by 3 bases; bases with no gene match: 3. The germline V gene encodes CDR1 SGHTA and CDR2 FQGNSA. This CDR3 region has 15 residues. The CDR3 DNA is TGTGCCAGCAGCTTGACTAGCGGGATGACCTACGAGCAGTACTTC. This encodes CASSLTSGMTYEQYF.

The sample holds one count of this clone. The CDR3 nucleotides read TGTGCCAGCAGCCAAGCTCTAGCGGGGAAGCAGTTCTTC. Encoded protein: CASSQALAGKQFF. This chain links TRBV3-1 (or the pseudogene TRBV3-2) with TRBJ2-1; TRBD2 matches 9 bases. CDR1 and CDR2 from the germline V gene are LGHDT and YNNKEL (reference sequence). The CDR3 spans 13 residues. V lost 1 base and J lost 11; bases outside the gene matches: 3.

The rearrangement joins TRBV6-5 to TRBJ1-5; D not resolved. CDR3 length equals 13 residues. The germline gives CDR1 MNHEY, CDR2 SVGAGI. Trimming removed 7 bases at V and 5 bases at J, with 12 bases between. The CDR3 loop reads CASTETGYQPQHF. The CDR3 region has the DNA TGTGCCAGCACCGAAACGGGGTATCAGCCCCAGCATTTT.

The sample holds a few counts of this clone. This chain links TRBV7-8 with TRBJ1-5; 10 bases agree with TRBD1. The CDR3 length is 15 residues. Germline CDR1 and CDR2: SGHVS and FQNEAQ. J gave up 5 bases and V 5 bases, and 6 bases lay outside the gene matches. CDR3 in amino acids: CASSRRQGADQPQHF. The CDR3 nucleotides are TGTGCCAGCAGCCGAAGACAGGGGGCAGATCAGCCCCAGCATTTT.

CDR3 region: CASSQVSGRAYNEQFF. CDR3 sequence (DNA): TGTGCCAGCAGCCAAGTTAGCGGGAGGGCCTACAATGAGCAGTTCTTC. The chain combines TRBV3-1 (or the pseudogene TRBV3-2) with TRBJ2-1, with 11 bases identical to TRBD2. This CDR3 has 16 amino acids. The germline CDR1 and CDR2 sequences are LGHDT and YNNKEL (reference sequence). After removal of 1 base from V and 2 bases from J, the junction contained 1 base not matched to a gene.

This chain's CDR3 is CASDRNSTDTQYF. CDR3 bases: TGCGCCAGCGACAGGAATAGCACAGATACGCAGTATTTT. The rearrangement links TRBV5-1 to TRBJ2-3; maybe TRBD1 (6 bases). The germline V gene encodes CDR1 SGHRS and CDR2 YFSETQ. The CDR3 has 13 amino acids. V shed 7 bases and J shed 0 bases, with 9 bases lying between them. Together with reference TRBV5-1 and TRBJ2-3, the CDR3 gives the full variable domain: KAGVTQTPRYLIKTRGQQVTLSCSPISGHRSVSWYQQTPGQGLQFLFEYFSETQRNKGNFPGRFSGRQFSNSRSEMNVSTLELGDSALYLCASDRNSTDTQYFGPGTRLTVL.

The chain combines TRBV18 with TRBJ1-6; TRBD1 aligns across 7 bases. V lost 2 bases, J lost 3 bases, and 4 bases stayed unmatched. The germline V gene has CDR1 KGHSH and CDR2 LQKENI. This CDR3 comprises 16 residues. The CDR3 sequence is CASSPTGADYNSPLHF. CDR3 coding DNA: TGTGCCAGCTCACCAACAGGGGCTGACTATAATTCACCCCTCCACTTT.

The rearrangement joins TRBV25-1 to TRBJ2-1, with 8 bases that match TRBD2. The V gene end was trimmed by 7 bases and the J gene end by 2 bases; junction bases not matched to a gene: 10. The germline V gene has CDR1 MGHDK and CDR2 SYGVNS. This CDR3 region has 16 residues. CDR3 coding DNA: TGTGCCAGCACTTTGTCGAGGACTAGCCCCTACAATGAGCAGTTCTTC. Its translation: CASTLSRTSPYNEQFF.

The table lists this clone with a count of one. The genes are TRBV6-1 and TRBJ1-2; D possibly corresponds to TRBD1 (6 bases). CDR1 MNHNS and CDR2 SASEGT come from the germline V gene. The CDR3 runs 13 residues. V lost 5 bases, J lost 5 bases, and 12 bases lay in between. This chain's CDR3 is CASSWGHEYGYTF. The CDR3 DNA reads TGTGCCAGCAGTTGGGGACACGAGTATGGCTACACCTTC.

V usage is TRBV19 and J usage is TRBJ1-6, with 9 bases identical to TRBD1. With 7 bases clipped from V and 0 bases from J, the junction kept 7 bases outside the gene matches. Germline-derived CDR1 and CDR2 are LNHDA and SQIVND (reference sequence). This CDR3 is 17 amino acids long. The CDR3 is CASTGDRESSYNSPLHF. Written as DNA, the CDR3 is TGTGCCAGTACGGGGGACAGGGAGAGCTCCTATAATTCACCCCTCCACTTT.

This chain links TRBV18 with TRBJ1-2; TRBD1 agrees at 9 bases. Germline CDR1 is KGHSH and CDR2 is LQKENI. CDR3 length equals 12 residues. J gave up 6 bases and V 6 bases, and 2 bases lay outside the gene matches. CDR3: CASSRQGDGYTF. CDR3 DNA sequence: TGTGCCAGCTCTCGACAGGGGGATGGCTACACCTTC.

The V gene is TRBV4-1, the J gene TRBJ1-2; the D gene is possibly TRBD1 (5 bases). This CDR3 has 14 residues. Trimming took off 7 bases at V and 3 bases at J, with 15 bases between the two ends. Germline-derived CDR1 and CDR2 are MGHRA and YSYEKL. The CDR3 region has the DNA TGCGCCAGCACTAGGGGTGACGGAGACTATGGCTACACCTTC. Translating it yields CASTRGDGDYGYTF.

The genes are TRBV19 and TRBJ2-1; the D gene is possibly TRBD2 (6 bases). CDR1 and CDR2 from the germline V gene are LNHDA and SQIVND (reference sequence). V was pared by 1 base and J by 5 bases, with 12 bases between. This CDR3 is built from 15 residues. CDR3 amino acids: CASSIGRGENNEQFF. The CDR3 nucleotides read TGTGCCAGTAGTATAGGGCGGGGCGAGAACAATGAGCAGTTCTTC.

The chain carries TRBV30 and TRBJ2-1; D might be TRBD2 (5 bases). This CDR3 spans 12 amino acids. Germline CDR1 and CDR2: GTSNPN and SVGIG (reference sequence). Trimming took off 0 bases at V and 12 bases at J, with 12 bases between the two ends. CDR3 loop: CAWSVLGIGQFF. DNA of the CDR3: TGTGCCTGGAGTGTACTAGGGATCGGGCAGTTCTTC.

J is TRBJ2-7 and V is TRBV2; perhaps TRBD1 as D (6 bases). The CDR3 runs 13 residues. Germline CDR1 and CDR2: SNHLY and FYNNEI. The V end lost 8 bases, the J end lost 2 bases, and 13 bases lay between the germline ends. CDR3 coding DNA: TGTGCCAGCGGTTCCGGGACAACCTACGAGCAGTACTTC. This gives the protein CASGSGTTYEQYF.

The gene calls are TRBV6-1 and TRBJ1-5; D call uncertain. V shed 2 bases and J shed 1 base, with 9 bases lying between them. This CDR3 contains 15 residues. Germline V lookup: CDR1 MNHNS, CDR2 SASEGT. CDR3 in amino acids: CASSEPGESNQPQHF. The CDR3 coding sequence is TGTGCCAGCAGTGAACCCGGGGAGAGCAATCAGCCCCAGCATTTT.

The chain employs TRBV2 and TRBJ2-3; no reliable D call. This CDR3 spans 11 amino acids. Looked up from germline, CDR1 is SNHLY and CDR2 is FYNNEI. V was clipped by 3 bases and J by 5 bases, with 3 bases between them. The CDR3 sequence: CASSDQDTQYF. DNA for the CDR3: TGTGCCAGCAGTGATCAAGATACGCAGTATTTT.

The rearrangement links TRBV28 to TRBJ2-1, with 13 bases that match TRBD2. Germline V lookup: CDR1 MDHEN, CDR2 SYDVKM. This CDR3 region has 18 residues. Germline trimming cut 5 bases from V and 4 bases from J; bases unmatched to any gene: 11. The CDR3 region has the DNA TGTGCCAGCAGTCCGTCGGGACTAGCGGGAAAACCTTACAATGAGCAGTTCTTC. It codes for CASSPSGLAGKPYNEQFF.

This rearrangement joins TRBV5-1 to TRBJ1-1; no definite D call. Per germline, CDR1 SGHRS and CDR2 YFSETQ. Trimming shortened V by 0 bases and J by 1 base, and 10 bases separated the two germline ends. There are 15 residues in the CDR3. CDR3 protein: CASSLERIRNTEAFF. The CDR3 bases are TGCGCCAGCAGCTTGGAGAGGATAAGGAACACTGAAGCTTTCTTT.

A single count supports this clone. V gene TRBV9 combines with J gene TRBJ1-4; TRBD1 agrees at 7 bases. The CDR3 is made up of 16 amino acids. Germline V lookup: CDR1 SGDLS, CDR2 YYNGEE. J was trimmed by 1 base and V by 0 bases; bases with no gene match: 3. As DNA, the CDR3 is TGTGCCAGCAGCGTAGCCACAGGGGAAACTAATGAAAAACTGTTTTTT. Protein sequence: CASSVATGETNEKLFF. The full variable domain, rest sourced from reference TRBV9 and TRBJ1-4, is DSGVTQTPKHLITATGQRVTLRCSPRSGDLSVYWYQQSLDQGLQFLIQYYNGEERAKGNILERFSAQQFPDLHSELNLSSLELGDSALYFCASSVATGETNEKLFFGSGTQLSVL.

The V call is TRBV7-2, the J call TRBJ2-1, with a possible D match to TRBD1 (5 bases). The CDR3 sequence is 15 residues long. Germline V gene lookup returns CDR1 SGHTA and CDR2 FQGNSA. Between the trimmed V and J ends, which lost 3 bases and 2 bases, there was a span of 11 bases. The CDR3 reads CASSFGASTYNEQFF. For the CDR3, the DNA is TGTGCCAGCAGCTTTGGGGCCAGCACCTACAATGAGCAGTTCTTC.